The subject of this entry is one TCR beta chain. J was trimmed by 4 bases and V by 7 bases; bases with no gene match: 10. The CDR3 consists of 15 residues. Germline CDR1 reads MDHEN; CDR2 reads SYDVKM. Libraries were prepared by immunoSEQ multiplex PCR; TCRdb keeps only in-frame clonotypes and omits some of them. The sample contains around 70,000 clones, around 93% of which appear only once. This sample was included in a study of technical replicates of blood from a handful of donors. The sequence came from a human donor in good health. The specimen sequenced was T cells isolated from PBMCs. The chain combines TRBV28 with TRBJ2-7, with 10 bases identical to TRBD1. The CDR3 region is CASMAGTGALYEQYF. In DNA form, the CDR3 reads TGTGCCAGCATGGCCGGGACAGGGGCGTTATACGAGCAGTACTTC.